The 21 T cell receptor beta chains listed next were all sequenced from one sample in a study of cytomegalovirus exposure and HLA in healthy donors. PCR employed 60 Vbeta and 13 Jbeta primers. Generated by immunoSEQ multiplex PCR, the TCRdb table keeps only in-frame clones and is missing some. Of some 110,000 clones in the sample, 70% to 80% were seen once. Sequences were obtained from PBMCs. These TCRs come from a man aged 40-49 years in good health and CMV-seronegative.

The chain uses TRBV6-1 and TRBJ2-7; 9 nucleotides match TRBD2. Trimming at V came to 1 base and at J to 6 bases, leaving 7 bases not matched to a gene. CDR3 length equals 15 residues. Per germline, CDR1 MNHNS and CDR2 SASEGT. For the CDR3, the DNA is TGTGCCAGCAGTGAAGGTTCTAGCGGGATCGGCGAGCAGTACTTC. Translation: CASSEGSSGIGEQYF.

This chain uses TRBV4-1 with TRBJ2-7; 8 bases are shared with TRBD1. CDR1 MGHRA and CDR2 YSYEKL come from the germline V gene. The J segment lost 2 bases and the V segment lost 1 base, leaving 7 bases of the junction unmatched. The CDR3 extends over 16 amino acids. The CDR3 is CASSQGSGTGTYEQYF. Written as DNA, the CDR3 is TGCGCCAGCAGCCAAGGGTCCGGGACAGGTACCTACGAGCAGTACTTC.

The J gene is TRBJ2-7, the V gene TRBV7-8; 13 positions match TRBD2. Germline V lookup: CDR1 SGHVS, CDR2 FQNEAQ. The trim removed 5 bases at V and 6 bases at J, leaving 4 bases unmatched. CDR3 length: 14 residues. The CDR3 nucleotides are TGTGCCAGCAGCCGACTAGCGGGGGGCAGCGAGCAGTACTTC. This codes for CASSRLAGGSEQYF.

This chain links TRBV7-9 with TRBJ2-7; the match to TRBD2 covers 8 bases. From germline, CDR1 is SEHNR and CDR2 FQNEAQ (reference sequence). This CDR3 has 14 residues. J lost 3 bases, V lost 5 bases, and 6 bases had no gene match. CDR3 in amino acids: CASSPAGLVYEQYF. In nucleotides, the CDR3 is TGTGCCAGCAGCCCAGCGGGACTAGTCTACGAGCAGTACTTC.

This clone has only a few counts. Other DNA variants within this sample encode the same CDR3. The rearrangement joins TRBV7-8 to TRBJ1-1; D remains ambiguous. With 2 bases removed from V and 1 base from J, the gap between germline ends came to 17 bases. The CDR3 is made up of 17 amino acids. Germline values: CDR1 SGHVS, CDR2 FQNEAQ. CDR3 protein: CASSLPVDGGENTEAFF. CDR3 sequence (DNA): TGTGCCAGCAGCTTACCCGTCGACGGTGGAGAGAACACTGAAGCTTTCTTT.

The chain carries TRBV7-9 and TRBJ2-3, with 8 bases fitting TRBD2. This CDR3 spans 14 amino acids. Trimming took 5 bases from V and 5 from J; bases not matched to a gene: 6. Germline V gene sequence: CDR1 SEHNR, CDR2 FQNEAQ (reference sequence). The CDR3, as DNA: TGTGCCAGCAGCGTCGGGGGGGCCGGAGATACGCAGTATTTT. Protein: CASSVGGAGDTQYF.

The genes are TRBV7-8 and TRBJ2-5, with 9 bases aligning to TRBD1. This CDR3 is built from 16 residues. V gave up 6 bases and J gave up 2 bases; unmatched junction bases: 10. The V gene's germline CDR1 is SGHVS and CDR2 FQNEAQ. The CDR3 sequence is CASRPRTGVWQETQYF. The CDR3 region has the DNA TGTGCCAGCAGGCCCCGGACAGGGGTTTGGCAAGAGACCCAGTACTTC.

The chain links TRBV14 to TRBJ2-5; a possible D gene is TRBD1 (5 bases). Per the germline V gene, CDR1 is SGHDN and CDR2 is FVKESK. This CDR3 region has 14 residues. Trimming stripped 2 bases from V and 4 bases from J, with 11 bases between. CDR3 loop: CASSQQGRRETQYF. The CDR3, as DNA: TGTGCCAGCAGCCAACAGGGTAGGCGAGAGACCCAGTACTTC.

The gene calls are TRBV4-2 and TRBJ2-7; TRBD2 agrees at 11 bases. This CDR3 region has 17 residues. Trimming cost V 1 base and J 7 bases; bases outside gene matches: 12. Looked up from germline, CDR1 is LGHNA and CDR2 is YNFKEQ. CDR3 sequence (DNA): TGTGCCAGCAGCCAAGTACTAGCGGGGGCCCCGGGAGGGGAGCAGTACTTC. It codes for CASSQVLAGAPGGEQYF.

The chain carries TRBV4-1 and TRBJ1-2, with TRBD1 as a possible D gene (5 bases). CDR1 is MGHRA and CDR2 is YSYEKL in the germline V gene. Between the trimmed V and J ends, which lost 4 bases and 0 bases, there was a span of 12 bases. This CDR3 is built from 15 residues. The CDR3 loop reads CASSPRGGSNYGYTF. CDR3 sequence (DNA): TGCGCCAGCAGCCCTCGGGGGGGATCTAACTATGGCTACACCTTC.

This clone was observed a handful of times. The rearrangement links TRBV5-4 to TRBJ2-1, with 8 bases aligning to TRBD2. Germline V gene data show CDR1 as SGHNT and CDR2 as YYREEE (reference sequence). This CDR3 is built from 18 residues. V lost 4 bases to trimming and J lost 7 bases; unmatched junction nucleotides: 19. CDR3 coding DNA: TGTGCCAGCAGCCCCGGGACTAGGTTTCTCGGTGCTACGAATGAGCAGTTCTTC. Its translation is CASSPGTRFLGATNEQFF. Using reference TRBV5-4 and TRBJ2-1 for the parts outside the CDR3, the full variable domain is ETGVTQSPTHLIKTRGQQVTLRCSSQSGHNTVSWYQQALGQGPQFIFQYYREEENGRGNFPPRFSGLQFPNYSSELNVNALELDDSALYLCASSPGTRFLGATNEQFFGPGTRLTVL.

This chain joins TRBV7-6 and TRBJ2-3; 8 nucleotides agree with TRBD1. V shed 1 base and J 6 bases; nucleotides not matched to a gene: 3. Germline values: CDR1 SGHVS, CDR2 FNYEAQ. This CDR3 comprises 14 residues. DNA of the CDR3: TGTGCCAGCAGCTTAGGGACAGGGTTGGATACGCAGTATTTT. Its protein is CASSLGTGLDTQYF.

This clone appeared a few times. This rearrangement joins TRBV27 to TRBJ2-2; possible D gene TRBD1, 5 bases. Germline V gene data show CDR1 as MNHEY and CDR2 as SMNVEV (reference sequence). V lost 5 bases, J lost 8 bases, and 9 bases lay in between. The CDR3 is 12 residues long. CDR3: CASSLPGGELFF. The CDR3, as DNA: TGTGCCAGCAGTCTCCCAGGGGGGGAGCTGTTTTTT.

The chain has TRBV2 and TRBJ1-5; TRBD1 matches 11 bases. This CDR3 comprises 16 residues. CDR1 is SNHLY and CDR2 is FYNNEI in the germline V gene. V dropped 7 bases and J dropped 2; count of bases not matched to a gene: 7. For the CDR3, the DNA is TGTGCCAGCACCGGGACAGGGGGTATTGGCAATCAGCCCCAGCATTTT. Amino acids: CASTGTGGIGNQPQHF.

This clone occurred a few times. V and J are TRBV28 and TRBJ2-5, with TRBD2 matching 11 bases. The CDR3 runs to 15 residues. After removal of 1 base from V and 4 bases from J, the junction contained 2 bases not matched to a gene. The germline V gene encodes CDR1 MDHEN and CDR2 SYDVKM. CDR3 sequence reads: CASSLFSGRGETQYF. In DNA, the CDR3 is TGTGCCAGCAGTTTATTTAGCGGGAGGGGAGAGACCCAGTACTTC.

The rearrangement uses TRBV6-1 and TRBJ2-5, with TRBD2 matching over 8 bases. Germline V CDR1 and CDR2: MNHNS, SASEGT. V dropped 8 bases and J dropped 1; count of bases not matched to a gene: 6. This CDR3 has 14 residues. The CDR3 DNA follows: TGTGCCAGCCAAACTAGCGGTCGCCAAGAGACCCAGTACTTC. This encodes CASQTSGRQETQYF.

J is TRBJ1-2 and V is TRBV6-1, with a tentative D call TRBD1 (6 bases). This CDR3 has 14 residues. Germline CDR1 and CDR2: MNHNS and SASEGT. V lost 3 bases to trimming and J lost 4 bases, with 12 bases between them. CDR3 sequence: CASSEGAGPYGYTF. In nucleotides, the CDR3 is TGTGCCAGCAGTGAGGGGGCAGGGCCCTATGGCTACACCTTC.

The chain recombines TRBV28 with TRBJ1-2; possible D gene TRBD1, 5 bases. CDR1 MDHEN and CDR2 SYDVKM come from the germline V gene. The CDR3 is 14 residues long. V was cut by 3 bases and J by 4 bases, with 12 bases left in between. The CDR3: CASSLEGRSYGYTF. As DNA, the CDR3 is TGTGCCAGCAGTTTGGAGGGGCGCAGCTATGGCTACACCTTC.

J is TRBJ2-1 and V is TRBV7-9, with 12 bases matching TRBD1. There are 17 residues in the CDR3. V was clipped by 4 bases and J by 8 bases; unmatched bases: 12. CDR1 and CDR2 from the germline V gene are SEHNR and FQNEAQ (reference sequence). CDR3: CASSSTQTGTGGDEQFF. CDR3 DNA sequence: TGTGCCAGCAGCTCCACCCAAACCGGGACAGGGGGCGATGAGCAGTTCTTC.

The rearrangement uses TRBV29-1 and TRBJ2-2, with 8 bases identical to TRBD1. The CDR3 runs to 14 residues. J lost 4 bases, V lost 5 bases, and 6 bases had no gene match. Germline-derived CDR1 and CDR2 are SQVTM and ANQGSEA. The CDR3 reads CSVKTGVTTGELFF. As DNA, the CDR3 is TGCAGCGTTAAGACAGGGGTTACCACCGGGGAGCTGTTTTTT.

The chain couples TRBV10-3 to TRBJ2-7; TRBD1 might be the D (5 bases). In germline, CDR1 is ENHRY, CDR2 SYGVKD. Trimming took off 8 bases at V and 2 bases at J, with 13 bases between the two ends. CDR3 size: 13 residues. CDR3 nucleotide sequence: TGTGCCATCCGCCAGGGAAGTCCCTACGAGCAGTACTTC. Protein: CAIRQGSPYEQYF.